This T cell receptor (beta chain) was observed in a study of T cell clonality in common variable immunodeficiency. Measured with immunoSEQ multiplex PCR; TCRdb has only the in-frame clones, and not every one. This sample has 45,000 to 70,000 clones, each found more than once. J was trimmed by 1 base and V by 3 bases; bases with no gene match: 5. Germline V lookup: CDR1 KGHSH, CDR2 LQKENI. The CDR3 has 18 amino acids. Both groups were predominantly of Caucasian heritage. This clone was recorded many times. The target antigen is unknown. The read comes to an end 3 residues before the CDR3 does, leaving the germline J gene to fill in the end. Study-level points and caveats: Fewer TCRbeta clones were shared among CVID subjects than controls.

Sequenced material: peripheral blood mononuclear cells. This clonotype originated in a person aged 18 to 75 in good health. V and J are TRBV18 and TRBJ2-3, with 15 bases matching TRBD2. This CDR3 reads CASSPGLAGGRGTDTQYF. CDR3 DNA, as far as it was read: TGTGCCAGCTCACCCGGACTAGCGGGAGGGCGGGGCACAGATACG.